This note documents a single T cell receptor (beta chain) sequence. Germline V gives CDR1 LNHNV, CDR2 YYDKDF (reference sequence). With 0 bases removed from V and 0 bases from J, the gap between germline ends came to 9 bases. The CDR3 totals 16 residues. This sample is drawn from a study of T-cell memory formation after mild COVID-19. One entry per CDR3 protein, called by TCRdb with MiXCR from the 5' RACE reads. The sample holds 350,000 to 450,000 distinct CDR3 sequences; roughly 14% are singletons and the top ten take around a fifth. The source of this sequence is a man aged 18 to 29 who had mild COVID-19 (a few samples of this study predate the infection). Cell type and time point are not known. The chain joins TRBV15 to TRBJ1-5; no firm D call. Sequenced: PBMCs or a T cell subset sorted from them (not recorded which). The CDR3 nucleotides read TGTGCCACCAGCAGAGATCGCCAGATTAGCAATCAGCCCCAGCATTTT. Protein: CATSRDRQISNQPQHF. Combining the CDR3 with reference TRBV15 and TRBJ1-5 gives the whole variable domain DAMVIQNPRYQVTQFGKPVTLSCSQTLNHNVMYWYQQKSSQAPKLLFHYYDKDFNNEADTPDNFQSRRPNTSFCFLDIRSPGLGDTAMYLCATSRDRQISNQPQHFGDGTRLSIL.